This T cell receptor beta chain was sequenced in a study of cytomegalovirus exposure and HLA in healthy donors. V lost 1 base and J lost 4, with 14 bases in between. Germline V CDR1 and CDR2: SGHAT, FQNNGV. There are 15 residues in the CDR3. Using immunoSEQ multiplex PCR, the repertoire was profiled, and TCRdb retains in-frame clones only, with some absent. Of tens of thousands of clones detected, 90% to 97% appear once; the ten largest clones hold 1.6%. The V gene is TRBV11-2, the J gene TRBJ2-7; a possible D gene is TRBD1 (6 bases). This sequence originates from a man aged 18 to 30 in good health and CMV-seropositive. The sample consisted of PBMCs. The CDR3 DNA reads TGTGCCAGCAGCTTAGGGGGGCGCGGAATTTACGAGCAGTACTTC. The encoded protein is CASSLGGRGIYEQYF.